Below are 21 T cell receptor beta chains sequenced from a single sample in a study of T cells in Graves' hyperthyroidism and ophthalmopathy. Authors of the study amplified TCR beta CDR3 regions from RNA transcripts. Using the HTBI primer set, a first-round RT-PCR was run on the TCR CDR3. TCRdb used MiXCR to reprocess the multiplex PCR reads, holding one entry per CDR3 protein. The sample includes roughly 630,000 distinct CDR3 sequences, around 14% of them seen just once. Material: blood. The origin of the receptors is a woman younger than 45 with Graves' hyperthyroidism.

CDR3 DNA: TGTGCCAGCAGCCCCCTTGGCTTAGGGGAGCTGGGCACCATATATTTT. It encodes CASSPLGLGELGTIYF. The chain couples TRBV27 to TRBJ1-3, with a tentative D call TRBD1 (5 bases). V was cut by 6 bases and J by 9 bases, with 24 bases left in between. The CDR3 loop spans 16 amino acids. CDR1 is MNHEY, CDR2 SMNVEV, per germline (reference sequence).

The V and J genes are TRBV7-9 and TRBJ2-5; 12 nucleotides match TRBD2. Germline assignment: CDR1 SEHNR and CDR2 FQNEAQ (reference sequence). Trimming at V came to 1 base and at J to 4 bases, leaving 1 base not matched to a gene. This CDR3 comprises 15 residues. The CDR3: CASSLGGLAGETQYF. CDR3 nucleotides: TGTGCCAGCAGCTTAGGGGGACTAGCGGGAGAGACCCAGTACTTC.

V usage is TRBV20-1 and J usage is TRBJ1-3; D uncertain. CDR3 length: 11 amino acids. Germline loops: CDR1 DFQATT, CDR2 SNEGSKA (reference sequence). The V and J ends lost 6 bases and 3 bases respectively, with 6 bases between them. The CDR3 is CSAPIGNTIYF. CDR3 coding DNA: TGCAGTGCCCCGATTGGAAACACCATATATTTT.

This clonotype was seen at least ten times. The rearrangement joins TRBV30 to TRBJ1-1, with 7 bases identical to TRBD1. Germline lookup yields CDR1 GTSNPN and CDR2 SVGIG (reference sequence). The CDR3 contains 13 residues. The V segment lost 5 bases and the J segment 4 bases; nucleotides outside the gene matches: 7. The CDR3 DNA sequence: TGTGCCTGGGGCGGGCAGGGGGGCACTGAAGCTTTCTTT. This translates into CAWGGQGGTEAFF.

This clonotype was recorded many times. Germline and junction disagree at one end, which may indicate a read error. The chain joins TRBV2 to TRBJ2-3; the D gene is possibly TRBD2 (5 bases). Germline-derived CDR1 and CDR2 are SNHLY and FYNNEI. The CDR3 sequence is 14 residues long. CDR3 bases: TGTGCCAGCAGGGAAGAGGGAGGCACAGATACGCAGTATTTT. It translates to CASREEGGTDTQYF.

The sample holds many counts of this clonotype. The CDR3 DNA sequence: TGTGCCAGCAGCTTGTATTCTGGCGGTGAGCAGTTCTTC. Translated, it gives CASSLYSGGEQFF. This chain links TRBV5-4 with TRBJ2-1; D is undetermined. Trimming removed 1 base at V and 9 bases at J, with 11 bases between. Germline V lookup: CDR1 SGHNT, CDR2 YYREEE (reference sequence). This CDR3 region has 13 residues. The entire variable domain, with the rest obtained from reference TRBV5-4 and TRBJ2-1, is as follows: ETGVTQSPTHLIKTRGQQVTLRCSSQSGHNTVSWYQQALGQGPQFIFQYYREEENGRGNFPPRFSGLQFPNYSSELNVNALELDDSALYLCASSLYSGGEQFFGPGTRLTVL.

There are many counts of this clonotype. This chain links TRBV29-1 with TRBJ2-7, with 7 bases identical to TRBD2. Per the germline V gene, CDR1 is SQVTM and CDR2 is ANQGSEA. With 3 bases clipped from V and 1 base from J, the junction kept 6 bases outside the gene matches. The CDR3 totals 14 residues. CDR3 amino acids: CSVDNGGSSYEQYF. DNA for the CDR3: TGCAGCGTTGATAACGGCGGGAGTTCCTACGAGCAGTACTTC.

This clonotype has ten or more counts. The chain joins TRBV18 to TRBJ2-1; D remains unclear. Between the trimmed V and J ends, which lost 8 bases and 7 bases, there was a span of 12 bases. Germline CDR1 reads KGHSH; CDR2 reads LQKENI. The CDR3 is 12 residues long. The CDR3 loop is CASSPGRNEQFF. The CDR3 coding sequence is TGTGCCAGCAGCCCCGGGCGAAATGAGCAGTTCTTC.

This clonotype appeared a few times. The gene calls are TRBV4-1 and TRBJ1-5; D unclear. This CDR3 contains 16 residues. The V end lost 4 bases, the J end lost 3 bases, and 16 bases lay between the germline ends. Looked up from germline, CDR1 is MGHRA and CDR2 is YSYEKL. CDR3 sequence reads: CASSPEPQDVNQPQHF. The CDR3 DNA sequence: TGCGCCAGCAGCCCGGAACCTCAGGACGTCAATCAGCCCCAGCATTTT.

This clonotype was observed at least ten times. V is TRBV5-1 and J is TRBJ2-7, with D possibly called TRBD1 or TRBD2 (5 bases each). Germline V gene sequence: CDR1 SGHRS, CDR2 YFSETQ. CDR3 length: 14 residues. The V gene lost 3 bases and the J gene lost 2 bases, with 12 bases spanning the gap. DNA for the CDR3: TGCGCCAGCAGCTCATGGGGGATCGCCTACGAGCAGTACTTC. Protein: CASSSWGIAYEQYF.

The chain uses TRBV30 and TRBJ2-1; 8 bases match TRBD1. With 1 base clipped from V and 9 bases from J, the junction kept 11 bases outside the gene matches. Germline V gene lookup returns CDR1 GTSNPN and CDR2 SVGIG (reference sequence). The CDR3 is 15 amino acids. CDR3 loop: CAWSAPGTGVPEQFF. CDR3 sequence (DNA): TGTGCCTGGAGTGCGCCCGGGACAGGAGTCCCTGAGCAGTTCTTC.

About this clonotype itself: This may be a read error: a much more frequent sequence differs by one nucleotide. This chain joins TRBV3-1 and TRBJ2-3; D is uncertain. The CDR3 runs 12 residues. The germline CDR1 and CDR2 sequences are LGHDT and YNNKEL (reference sequence). V was shortened by 5 bases and J by 10 bases, with 13 bases between the two germline ends. CDR3 nucleotide sequence: TGTGCCAGCAGCGTCGATTCGTATGCGCAGTATTTT. The encoded protein is CASSVDSYAQYF.

A few counts support this clonotype. This sequence joins TRBV7-9 and TRBJ2-7; D gene uncertain. The CDR3 spans 13 residues. Germline CDR1 SEHNR, CDR2 FQNEAQ (reference sequence). V was pared by 4 bases and J by 3 bases, with 10 bases between. The CDR3 here is CASSSAALYEQYF. The CDR3, as DNA: TGTGCCAGCAGCTCCGCCGCCCTCTACGAGCAGTACTTC.

Points on this clonotype: This may be a read error: a much more frequent sequence differs by one nucleotide. The chain employs TRBV7-9 and TRBJ2-2; 12 nucleotides line up with TRBD2. J gave up 1 base and V 7 bases, and 10 bases lay outside the gene matches. Per the germline V gene, CDR1 is SEHNR and CDR2 is FQNEAQ (reference sequence). CDR3 length: 18 residues. DNA of the CDR3: TGTGCCAGCAACTCGACTAGCGGGAGACCTGGGAACACCGGGGAGCTGTTTTTT. Translating gives CASNSTSGRPGNTGELFF.

This sequence joins TRBV30 and TRBJ1-2; TRBD1 might be the D (5 bases). CDR1 GTSNPN and CDR2 SVGIG come from the germline V gene (reference sequence). Trimming removed 3 bases from V and 4 bases from J, with 18 bases in between. The CDR3 loop spans 15 amino acids. The CDR3 protein is CAWRGPTTNRYGYTF. The DNA of the CDR3 is TGTGCCTGGAGGGGACCGACCACCAACCGCTATGGCTACACCTTC.

This clonotype was seen at least ten times. The V and J genes are TRBV7-9 and TRBJ2-5; D remains unclear. The germline CDR1 and CDR2 sequences are SEHNR and FQNEAQ (reference sequence). Trimming removed 5 bases from V and 1 base from J, with 11 bases in between. The CDR3 contains 14 residues. CDR3 coding DNA: TGTGCCAGCAGCCTCCCCTCGGGCCAAGAGACCCAGTACTTC. It is translated as CASSLPSGQETQYF. The whole variable domain, remainder taken from reference TRBV7-9 and TRBJ2-5, is DTGVSQNPRHKITKRGQNVTFRCDPISEHNRLYWYRQTLGQGPEFLTYFQNEAQLEKSRLLSDRFSAERPKGSFSTLEIQRTEQGDSAMYLCASSLPSGQETQYFGPGTRLLVL.

This clonotype was found many times. The gene calls are TRBV11-1 and TRBJ2-7, with D perhaps matching TRBD1 (6 bases). Deletions cut 1 base from V and 5 bases from J, with 12 bases between. The CDR3 spans 14 residues. Germline values: CDR1 SGHAT, CDR2 FQDESV (reference sequence). Here the CDR3 DNA reads TGTGCCAGCAGCTTAGGCAGGGGTGGAGACGAGCAGTACTTC. Translating gives CASSLGRGGDEQYF.

This clonotype was counted at least ten times. The chain joins TRBV28 to TRBJ2-1, with D maybe TRBD1 (9 bases). Germline V lookup: CDR1 MDHEN, CDR2 SYDVKM. V was trimmed by 6 bases and J by 9 bases, leaving 18 bases between them. The CDR3 extends over 14 amino acids. CDR3 bases: TGTGCCAGCAGGCGGGGGGACAGGGTCGGTGAGCAGTTCTTC. Translated: CASRRGDRVGEQFF.

Many counts were recorded for this clonotype. The gene calls are TRBV5-1 and TRBJ2-1; TRBD2 aligns across 11 bases. Looked up from germline, CDR1 is SGHRS and CDR2 is YFSETQ. Trimming at V came to 4 bases and at J to 5 bases, leaving 8 bases not matched to a gene. CDR3 size: 16 residues. The CDR3 DNA sequence: TGCGCCAGCAGCGCGACTAGCGGGGCGACGAACAATGAGCAGTTCTTC. This translates into CASSATSGATNNEQFF.

A few counts support this clonotype. This rearrangement joins TRBV27 to TRBJ1-5; D not certain. Germline CDR1 reads MNHEY; CDR2 reads SMNVEV (reference sequence). V gave up 5 bases and J gave up 3 bases, with 5 bases separating them. There are 12 residues in the CDR3. CDR3 loop: CASSTYNQPQHF. In DNA, the CDR3 is TGTGCCAGCAGTACCTACAATCAGCCCCAGCATTTT.

This chain connects TRBV27 to TRBJ2-3; D gene uncertain. The CDR3 loop spans 13 amino acids. V was clipped by 7 bases and J by 4 bases, with 12 bases between them. The V gene's germline CDR1 is MNHEY and CDR2 SMNVEV (reference sequence). DNA of the CDR3: TGTGCCAGCACAGCCAGTTTCTCAGATACGCAGTATTTT. Protein sequence: CASTASFSDTQYF.